Reported below is one T cell receptor beta chain. What it binds is not known. The sample is drawn from a study of human T cells and chemical hapten exposure. Study summary: Small pooled library volume differences chiefly drove per-sample TCR yield variation. Broader study findings: It was expanded TCRs that formed significantly more large CDR3 similarity clusters than controls did.

The time point is: patch test 3, about 24 weeks after DPC sensitization. The treatment here: therapeutic diphenylcyclopropenone sensitization with weekly scalp DPC. V was pared by 2 bases and J by 5 bases, with 13 bases between. The CDR3 spans 14 residues. Germline-derived CDR1 and CDR2 are SGHVS and FNYEAQ. Unique molecular identifiers were linked by the library to individual cDNA molecules. MiXCR, applied by TCRdb to the RACE reads, yields one record per CDR3 protein. The sample yields some 84,000 distinct CDR3 sequences, 10% to 11% seen once. V usage is TRBV7-6 and J usage is TRBJ2-7; the D gene is possibly TRBD1 (6 bases). This clonotype was sampled from a woman between 50 and 59 years old with alopecia areata. Some clones in this sample may be carry-over from other donors' samples. The input for sequencing was whole blood, taken in connection with sensitization to the hapten diphenylcyclopropenone (DPC). The CDR3, as DNA: TGTGCCAGCAGCTTAAATCTCCGGGACAACGAGCAGTACTTC. It specifies CASSLNLRDNEQYF.